The TCR beta chain under discussion was sequenced for a study of cytomegalovirus exposure and HLA in healthy donors. About the research overall: HLA-typed donors were the source of 86 million or so unique TCRs held in an early data release. Findings and caveats of the study: In a later analysis, at a false discovery rate of 0.05, over 15,000 TCR beta sequences matched HLA alleles.

CDR1 is SGHAT and CDR2 is FQNNGV in the germline V gene. Trimming at V came to 1 base and at J to 5 bases, leaving 3 bases not matched to a gene. The CDR3 has 14 residues. It was with 60 Vbeta and 13 Jbeta primers that the PCR ran. Only in-frame clones appear in the TCRdb table, and some are missing; sequencing was by immunoSEQ multiplex PCR. The profile shows 110,000 to 150,000 clones, about four fifths of them singletons. In regard to this clone: Antigen specificity is unknown.

The chain has TRBV11-2 and TRBJ2-3; 7 positions agree with TRBD2. The material sequenced was PBMCs. This clonotype was obtained from a young man in good health and CMV-seropositive. The CDR3 spells CASSLAGGIDTQYF. CDR3 DNA sequence: TGTGCCAGCAGCTTAGCGGGGGGTATAGATACGCAGTATTTT.